The 20 T cell receptor beta chains below were found in one sample sequenced in a study of T cell repertoires in cytomegalovirus infection. TCRdb recomputed calls from the reads with MiXCR, one row per CDR3 protein. The data hold 150,000 to 200,000 distinct CDR3 sequences, with about 21% observed a single time. Sequencing was performed on PBMCs. Receptors originate from a human donor in good health (CMV status not recorded). Some clones in this sample may be carry-over from other donors' samples.

The J gene is TRBJ2-7, the V gene TRBV29-1; TRBD1 is a possible D gene (6 bases). Trimming stripped 6 bases from V and 3 bases from J, with 15 bases between. CDR3 length equals 13 residues. CDR1 and CDR2 (germline): SQVTM, ANQGSEA. As DNA, the CDR3 is TGCAGCGTAGTGGTCCGGGACATCTACGAGCAGTACTTC. Translation: CSVVVRDIYEQYF.

This clonotype was counted many times. This chain connects TRBV15 to TRBJ2-7; 9 positions match TRBD1. There are 14 residues in the CDR3. Trimming removed 1 base from V and 6 bases from J; junction bases left unmatched: 4. CDR1 is LNHNV and CDR2 is YYDKDF in the germline V gene (reference sequence). The CDR3 DNA reads TGTGCCACCAGCAGAGGGGAGACAGGGGGCGAGCAGTACTTC. This codes for CATSRGETGGEQYF. The variable domain in full, completed from reference TRBV15 and TRBJ2-7, reads DAMVIQNPRYQVTQFGKPVTLSCSQTLNHNVMYWYQQKSSQAPKLLFHYYDKDFNNEADTPDNFQSRRPNTSFCFLDIRSPGLGDTAMYLCATSRGETGGEQYFGPGTRLTVT.

The CDR3 loop reads CASSSSLSAFF. As DNA, the CDR3 is TGTGCCAGCAGCTCCTCTCTATCGGCTTTCTTT. This chain connects TRBV6-2 or TRBV6-3 to TRBJ1-1; no clear D. V gave up 6 bases and J gave up 11 bases, with 13 bases separating them. Per the germline V gene, CDR1 is MNHEY and CDR2 is SVGEGT. The CDR3 totals 11 residues.

This rearrangement joins TRBV6-2 or TRBV6-3 to TRBJ1-1; D ambiguous. The germline V and J ends were trimmed by 6 bases and 4 bases, with 12 bases remaining between them. Germline values: CDR1 MNHEY, CDR2 SVGEGT. This CDR3 spans 13 amino acids. The CDR3 DNA reads TGTGCCAGCAGCCCTTTTCTCGGCACTGAAGCTTTCTTT. Translated, it gives CASSPFLGTEAFF.

Many counts were recorded for this clonotype. The J gene is TRBJ2-7, the V gene TRBV10-3; 9 nucleotides match TRBD2. The junction had 4 bases not matched to a gene; V was cut back by 3 bases and J by 1 base. This CDR3 is built from 15 residues. CDR1 and CDR2 (germline): ENHRY, SYGVKD. This CDR3 reads CAISDGLAGSYEQYF. CDR3 DNA: TGTGCCATCAGTGATGGCCTAGCGGGGTCCTACGAGCAGTACTTC.

This clonotype came up many times. This chain uses TRBV4-1 with TRBJ2-3; 8 nucleotides agree with TRBD1. The CDR3 has 16 residues. Germline CDR1 and CDR2: MGHRA and YSYEKL. V trimming: 1 base; J trimming: 6 bases; junction bases outside the gene matches: 9. The CDR3 sequence is CASSQGGDRGWDTQYF. CDR3 in DNA: TGCGCCAGCAGCCAAGGAGGAGACAGGGGATGGGATACGCAGTATTTT.

To note about this clonotype: A much larger clone sits a single nucleotide away, making a read error possible. The chain carries TRBV20-1 and TRBJ1-2; D unresolved. CDR1 DFQATT and CDR2 SNEGSKA come from the germline V gene (reference sequence). V lost 0 bases and J lost 5, with 16 bases in between. The CDR3 contains 15 residues. This CDR3 reads CSARDRIGGDYGYTF. The CDR3 bases are TGCAGTGCTAGAGATCGTATCGGCGGGGATTATGGCTACACCTTC.

This clonotype was seen more than once but under ten times. V is TRBV4-1 and J is TRBJ2-7, with 7 bases that match TRBD2. Germline assignment: CDR1 MGHRA and CDR2 YSYEKL. Trimming cost V 0 bases and J 3 bases; bases outside gene matches: 8. The CDR3 covers 16 residues. The CDR3 region is CASSQDFSSGFYEQYF. For the CDR3, the DNA is TGCGCCAGCAGCCAAGATTTTTCTAGCGGTTTCTACGAGCAGTACTTC.

Points on this clonotype: In this CDR3 the conserved last residue, phenylalanine or tryptophan, is missing, so a read error is likely. The chain combines TRBV20-1 with TRBJ1-1; maybe TRBD1 (6 bases). Per germline, CDR1 DFQATT and CDR2 SNEGSKA (reference sequence). The CDR3 sequence is 14 residues long. CDR3 sequence reads: CCARDTGMNTEAFS. The CDR3 DNA sequence: TGCTGTGCTAGAGACACAGGGATGAACACTGAAGCTTTCTCT.

This clonotype has a count of ten or more. This chain joins TRBV7-2 and TRBJ2-5; D not certain. The CDR3 has 13 amino acids. Trimming took 2 bases from V and 4 from J, leaving 8 bases between them. Germline CDR1 is SGHTA and CDR2 is FQGNSA. CDR3 in amino acids: CASSLKGRETQYF. In DNA form, the CDR3 reads TGTGCCAGCAGCTTAAAGGGCAGAGAGACCCAGTACTTC. Full variable domain (missing parts from reference TRBV7-2 and TRBJ2-5): GAGVSQSPSNKVTEKGKDVELRCDPISGHTALYWYRQSLGQGLEFLIYFQGNSAPDKSGLPSDRFSAERTGGSVSTLTIQRTQQEDSAVYLCASSLKGRETQYFGPGTRLLVL.

The rearrangement links TRBV20-1 to TRBJ2-7; D might be TRBD1 or TRBD2, each matching 5 bases. V shed 5 bases and J shed 5 bases, with 19 bases lying between them. This CDR3 is 14 amino acids long. CDR1 and CDR2 (germline): DFQATT, SNEGSKA (reference sequence). Here the CDR3 DNA reads TGCAGTGCTTGCAAGTACCCGGGGACCGACGAGCAGTACTTC. Translated, it gives CSACKYPGTDEQYF.

At least ten counts were recorded for this clonotype. This chain joins TRBV28 and TRBJ1-1; 7 bases align to TRBD1. CDR3 size: 14 residues. CDR1 is MDHEN, CDR2 SYDVKM, per germline. The V gene end was trimmed by 5 bases and the J gene end by 4 bases; junction bases not matched to a gene: 7. The CDR3 protein is CASSVDRVATEAFF. The DNA of the CDR3 is TGTGCCAGCAGTGTTGACAGGGTAGCCACTGAAGCTTTCTTT.

The V gene is TRBV7-2, the J gene TRBJ2-5; 8 bases are shared with TRBD1. V shed 5 bases, J shed 6 bases, and the junction held 11 bases outside the gene matches. The CDR3 runs to 15 residues. Germline CDR1 SGHTA, CDR2 FQGNSA. CDR3: CASSLRQGNWKTQYF. The CDR3 region has the DNA TGTGCCAGCAGCCTTCGACAGGGGAATTGGAAGACCCAGTACTTC.

The V call is TRBV15, the J call TRBJ2-7; no definite D call. Germline loops: CDR1 LNHNV, CDR2 YYDKDF (reference sequence). Trimming stripped 0 bases from V and 2 bases from J, with 11 bases between. The CDR3 runs to 15 residues. The CDR3 DNA reads as TGTGCCACCAGCAGAGAAAGGCCGGGCCCCTACGAGCAGTACTTC. Its translation: CATSRERPGPYEQYF.

The genes are TRBV9 and TRBJ1-1, with D unresolved. Germline CDR1 is SGDLS and CDR2 is YYNGEE. This CDR3 spans 15 amino acids. Trimming removed 0 bases from V and 0 bases from J, with 9 bases in between. CDR3 sequence (DNA): TGTGCCAGCAGCGTAGGCGGCAGGTTGAACACTGAAGCTTTCTTT. Its translation is CASSVGGRLNTEAFF.

The chain employs TRBV28 and TRBJ1-1, with 9 bases matching TRBD1. This CDR3 is built from 13 residues. CDR1 and CDR2 (germline): MDHEN, SYDVKM. V was clipped by 6 bases and J by 5 bases; unmatched bases: 4. The CDR3 here is CASRRQGGTEAFF. The CDR3 DNA is TGTGCCAGCAGGCGACAGGGGGGAACTGAAGCTTTCTTT.

The chain employs TRBV11-2 and TRBJ2-3, with D unresolved. CDR1 is SGHAT, CDR2 FQNNGV, per germline. The CDR3 sequence is 15 residues long. V was clipped by 1 base and J by 5 bases, with 13 bases between them. CDR3 sequence reads: CASSLVGPGVDTQYF. The CDR3 nucleotides are TGTGCCAGCAGCTTAGTAGGGCCTGGGGTAGATACGCAGTATTTT.

The chain couples TRBV4-1 to TRBJ2-2, with D unresolved. There are 16 residues in the CDR3. The germline V and J ends were trimmed by 1 base and 6 bases, with 15 bases remaining between them. CDR1 and CDR2 from the germline V gene are MGHRA and YSYEKL. The CDR3 bases are TGCGCCAGCAGCCAAGGTCCGGGTCGGGCAGCCGGGGAGCTGTTTTTT. Translation gives CASSQGPGRAAGELFF.

This clonotype was detected a few times. The chain has TRBV11-3 and TRBJ2-1; TRBD2 agrees at 7 bases. Trimming at V came to 5 bases and at J to 7 bases, leaving 5 bases not matched to a gene. Germline V CDR1 and CDR2: SGHNT, YENEEA. There are 13 residues in the CDR3. This CDR3 reads CASSPRTRNEQFF. CDR3 nucleotides: TGTGCCAGCAGCCCCCGGACTAGAAATGAGCAGTTCTTC.

The rearrangement links TRBV5-6 to TRBJ1-1; D gene unclear. Trimming took off 6 bases at V and 4 bases at J, with 16 bases between the two ends. The CDR3 is made up of 14 amino acids. Germline-derived CDR1 and CDR2 are SGHDT and YYEEEE. The CDR3 DNA sequence: TGTGCCAGCATCCCCCAGCGGAAGTTCACTGAAGCTTTCTTT. Protein product: CASIPQRKFTEAFF.